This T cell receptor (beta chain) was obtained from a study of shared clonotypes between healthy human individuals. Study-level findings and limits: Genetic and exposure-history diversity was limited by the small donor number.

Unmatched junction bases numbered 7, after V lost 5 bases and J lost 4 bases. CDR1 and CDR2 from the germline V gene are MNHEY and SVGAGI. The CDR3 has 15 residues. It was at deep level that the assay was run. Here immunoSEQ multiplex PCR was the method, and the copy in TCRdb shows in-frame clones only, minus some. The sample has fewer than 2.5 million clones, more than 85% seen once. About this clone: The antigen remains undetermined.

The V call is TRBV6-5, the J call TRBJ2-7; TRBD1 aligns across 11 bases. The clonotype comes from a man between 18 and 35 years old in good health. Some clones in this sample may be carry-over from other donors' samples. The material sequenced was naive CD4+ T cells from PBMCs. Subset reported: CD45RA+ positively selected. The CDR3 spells CASSKWDRGRYEQYF. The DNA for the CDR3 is TGTGCCAGCAGTAAATGGGACAGGGGGAGATACGAGCAGTACTTC.